This record concerns one T cell receptor (beta chain) sequence. Measured with immunoSEQ multiplex PCR; TCRdb has only the in-frame clones, and not every one. Here the sample spans roughly 240,000 clones, about nine tenths being singletons. This entry belongs to a study of blood T cell repertoires in COVID-19. Whole-study context: Whether acute or convalescent, the COVID-19 samples came from the United States, Italy and Spain. Sample material is recorded as cDNA or gDNA derived from T cells, B-cell-depleted T cells, or PBMCs.

Participant reports of clinical history set cohort assignment. The receptor was isolated from a woman between 40 and 55 years old with acute COVID-19. Sequencing used PBMCs or T cells enriched from blood (not recorded which).

CDR3 coding DNA: TGTGCCAGCAGCTTATCCCCAGGACAGGGGCCTGGGGGCTACACCTTC. Translating gives CASSLSPGQGPGGYTF. The chain carries TRBV7-2 and TRBJ1-2, with TRBD1 matching over 9 bases. Germline V gives CDR1 SGHTA, CDR2 FQGNSA. Losses at the gene ends were 2 bases for V and 8 bases for J; bases not matched to a gene: 12. This CDR3 comprises 16 residues.